Described below is a single T cell receptor beta chain sequence and its context. Germline loops: CDR1 SGDLS, CDR2 YYNGEE. V shed 0 bases and J 4 bases; nucleotides not matched to a gene: 7. The CDR3 is 15 amino acids. Authors' analysis steps: Quantification of nucleated cells was approximated via reference gene primer amplification. The assay was immunoSEQ multiplex PCR, and TCRdb's table has in-frame clones only and misses some. V and J calls and clone size are given by that table; D and trimming were obtained from the DNA. In the table there are roughly 76,000 clones, 80% to 90% of which are singletons. The sample originates from a study of blood T cell repertoires in COVID-19. Study background: Samples of COVID-19 (acute and convalescent) were obtained from the United States, Italy and Spain. PBMCs, B-cell-depleted T cells, or T cells were the source of the cDNA or gDNA that made up the material.

Sequenced sample: peripheral blood. The TCR was taken from a young woman with acute or convalescent COVID-19. The chain joins TRBV9 to TRBJ2-7; 7 bases are a match to TRBD2. Written as DNA, the CDR3 is TGTGCCAGCAGCGTAGACCTAGCGCGGGGGTACGAGCAGTACTTC. Its translation: CASSVDLARGYEQYF. The entire variable domain, with the rest obtained from reference TRBV9 and TRBJ2-7, is as follows: DSGVTQTPKHLITATGQRVTLRCSPRSGDLSVYWYQQSLDQGLQFLIQYYNGEERAKGNILERFSAQQFPDLHSELNLSSLELGDSALYFCASSVDLARGYEQYFGPGTRLTVT.